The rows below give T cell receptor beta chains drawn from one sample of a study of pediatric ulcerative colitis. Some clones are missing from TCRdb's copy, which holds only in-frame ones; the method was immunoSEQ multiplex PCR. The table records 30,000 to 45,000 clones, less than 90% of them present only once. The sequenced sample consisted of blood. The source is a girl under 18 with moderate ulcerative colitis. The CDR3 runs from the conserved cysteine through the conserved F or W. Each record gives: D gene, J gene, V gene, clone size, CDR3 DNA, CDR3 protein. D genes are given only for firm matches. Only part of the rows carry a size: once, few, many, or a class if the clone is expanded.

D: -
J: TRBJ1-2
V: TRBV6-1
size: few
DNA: TGTGCCAGCGGCTCCGGGACGGGATATGGCTACACCTTC
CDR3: CASGSGTGYGYTF

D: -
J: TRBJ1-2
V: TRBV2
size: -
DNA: TGTGCCAGCAGTGCGATGGAGGCACTGAACTATGGCTACACCTTC
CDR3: CASSAMEALNYGYTF

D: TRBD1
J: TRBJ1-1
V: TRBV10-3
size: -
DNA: TGTGCCATTGCCTGGGACAGCTACACTGAAGCTTTCTTT
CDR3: CAIAWDSYTEAFF

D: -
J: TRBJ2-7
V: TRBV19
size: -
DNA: TGTGCCAGTAGTATAACTAAGTCCTCCTACGAGCAGTACTTC
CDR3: CASSITKSSYEQYF

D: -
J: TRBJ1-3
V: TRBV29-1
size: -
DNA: TGCAGCGGCGAGGGGGGAGTGAGAAACACCATATATTTT
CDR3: CSGEGGVRNTIYF

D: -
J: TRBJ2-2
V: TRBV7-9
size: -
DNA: TGTGCCAGCAGCCTCGGCCCCACCGGGGAGCTGTTTTTT
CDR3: CASSLGPTGELFF

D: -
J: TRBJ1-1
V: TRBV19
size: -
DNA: TGTGCCACCGCCTTGAGGCGTGGGAGGAACACTGAAGCTTTCTTT
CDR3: CATALRRGRNTEAFF

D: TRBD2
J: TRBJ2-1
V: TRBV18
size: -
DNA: TGTGCCAGCTCACCGGTAGCGGGTAGCGGCTCTTACAATGAGCAGTTCTTC
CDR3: CASSPVAGSGSYNEQFF

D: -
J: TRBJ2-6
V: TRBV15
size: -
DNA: TGTGCCACCAGCAGGGACGAAATTTCTGGGGCCAACGTCCTGACTTTC
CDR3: CATSRDEISGANVLTF

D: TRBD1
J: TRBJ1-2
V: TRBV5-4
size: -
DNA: TGTGCCAGCAGCGTACGGGACAGCTATGGCTACACCTTC
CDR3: CASSVRDSYGYTF

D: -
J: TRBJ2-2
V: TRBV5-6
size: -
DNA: TGTGCCAGCAGCTTTAAGGATGCCGGGGAGCTGTTTTTT
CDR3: CASSFKDAGELFF

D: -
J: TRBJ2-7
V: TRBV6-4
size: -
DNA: TGTTCGGAAGTTTACCTCTACGAGCAGTACTTC
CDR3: CSEVYLYEQYF

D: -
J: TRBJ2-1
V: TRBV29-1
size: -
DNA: TGCAGCGTTGTCGCTAGAATTTACAATGAGCAGTTCTTC
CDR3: CSVVARIYNEQFF

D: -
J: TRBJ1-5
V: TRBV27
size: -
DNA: TGTGCCAGCAGTTTGCCTCCTAGCGGGTATAGCAATCAGCCCCAGCATTTT
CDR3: CASSLPPSGYSNQPQHF

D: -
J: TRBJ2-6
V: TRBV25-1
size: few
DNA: TGTGCCAGCAGTGAGAGGGTCGGGGCCAACGTCCTGACTTTC
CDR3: CASSERVGANVLTF

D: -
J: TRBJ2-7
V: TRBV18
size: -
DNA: TGTGCCAGCTCAGCACCCGGGCTTGGATACGAGCAGTACTTC
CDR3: CASSAPGLGYEQYF

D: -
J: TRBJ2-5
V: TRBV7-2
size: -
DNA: TGTGCCAGCAGCTTGGGCGGGGTGAGGCAAGAGACCCAGTACTTC
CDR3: CASSLGGVRQETQYF

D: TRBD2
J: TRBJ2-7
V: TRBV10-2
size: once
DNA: TGCGCCAGCAGTGAGTGGGAGCGGGGGACCTGGGAGCAGTACTTC
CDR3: CASSEWERGTWEQYF

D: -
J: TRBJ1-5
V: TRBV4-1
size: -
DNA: TGCGCCAGCAGGGCCCCCGGCAGCAATCAGCCCCAGCATTTT
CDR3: CASRAPGSNQPQHF

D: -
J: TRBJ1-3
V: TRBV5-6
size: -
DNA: TGTGCCAGCAGCTTGGAGCCAGGGCGTGGAAACACCATATATTTT
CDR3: CASSLEPGRGNTIYF

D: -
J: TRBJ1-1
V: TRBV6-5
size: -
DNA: TGTGCCAGCAGTTACTTTCAGGGAAACACTGAAGCTTTCTTT
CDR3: CASSYFQGNTEAFF

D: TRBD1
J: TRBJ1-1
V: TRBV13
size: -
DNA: TGTGCCAGCAGCTTAGGCTATTTAGGGACAGGGCAGGGAAAGACTGAAGCTTTCTTT
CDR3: CASSLGYLGTGQGKTEAFF

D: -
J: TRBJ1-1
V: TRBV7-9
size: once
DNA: TGTGCCAGCAGCTCCCGGGGGGGGACCCCTGAAGCTTTCTTT
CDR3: CASSSRGGTPEAFF

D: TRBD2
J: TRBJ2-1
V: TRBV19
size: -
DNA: TGTGCCAGTAGTAGGTTAACCTTAGCGGGAAGACCCCATGAGCAGTTCTTC
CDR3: CASSRLTLAGRPHEQFF

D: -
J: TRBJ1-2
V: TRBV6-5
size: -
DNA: TGTGCCAGCACCGACTCCCGGGACAACCCCTATGGCTACACCTTC
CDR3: CASTDSRDNPYGYTF

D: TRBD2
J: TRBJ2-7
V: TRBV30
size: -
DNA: TGTGCCTGGAGTGCTAGCGGGGGCTACGAGCAGTACTTC
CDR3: CAWSASGGYEQYF

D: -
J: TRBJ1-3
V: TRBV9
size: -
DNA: TGTGCCACTAAGGAGGGGATCGCCGGAAACACCATATATTTT
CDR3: CATKEGIAGNTIYF

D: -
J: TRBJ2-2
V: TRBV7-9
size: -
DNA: TGTGCCAGCAGCCCGGACCTCTATGGCACCGGGGAGCTGTTTTTT
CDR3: CASSPDLYGTGELFF

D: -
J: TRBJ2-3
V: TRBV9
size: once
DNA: TGTGCCAGCAGCGTTTTTGGCGGTTTGACAGATACGCAGTATTTT
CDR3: CASSVFGGLTDTQYF

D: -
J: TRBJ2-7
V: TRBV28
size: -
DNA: TGTGCCAGCAGTTTTTGGCAGGAAGGGTACTACGAGCAGTACTTC
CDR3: CASSFWQEGYYEQYF

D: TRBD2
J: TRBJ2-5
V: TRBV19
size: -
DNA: TGTGCCAGTAGTATAGTCGGGGGGTATGGGACGCAAGAGACCCAGTACTTC
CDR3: CASSIVGGYGTQETQYF

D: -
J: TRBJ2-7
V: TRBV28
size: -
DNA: TGTGCCAGCAGTTTTCGGGACGGAAGGCAGTACTTC
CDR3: CASSFRDGRQYF

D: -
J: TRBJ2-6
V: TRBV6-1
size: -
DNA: TGTGCCACCGACCAGGGATACTTTGGGGCCAACGTCCTGACTTTC
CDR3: CATDQGYFGANVLTF

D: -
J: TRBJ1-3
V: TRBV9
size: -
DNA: TGTGCCAGCAGCGCCGGTCCCCAGGGGTATACAGGAAACACCATATATTTT
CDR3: CASSAGPQGYTGNTIYF

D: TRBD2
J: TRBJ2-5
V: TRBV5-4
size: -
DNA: TGTGCCAGCAGCTGGACTAGCGCCCAAGAGACCCAGTACTTC
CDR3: CASSWTSAQETQYF